A selection of T cell receptor beta chains follows, all from one sample in a study of beta chain features in type 1 diabetes. Sequenced by immunoSEQ multiplex PCR; TCRdb stores in-frame clones only, minus some. The data contain tens of thousands of clones, about 69% of them singletons. Source material: Tregs from blood. Receptor source: a young man with type 1 diabetes. Both conserved end residues are trimmed from each CDR3.

V gene	J gene	CDR3 protein
TRBV6-5	TRBJ1-3	ASSYAGTGNTIY
TRBV6-5	TRBJ2-3	ASSYSDRVADTQY
TRBV18	TRBJ2-1	ASSPQGQGAFNNEQF
TRBV18	TRBJ1-1	ASSPMTGWGTEAF
TRBV19	TRBJ1-2	ASSPPYGTGEYGYT
TRBV5-4	TRBJ2-3	ASSLPGLAGGPRRDTQY
TRBV27	TRBJ2-3	ASSRITGTGLRTLTDTQY
TRBV18	TRBJ1-4	ASSRRQGGATNEKLF
TRBV7-7	TRBJ2-2	ASSPTSGSTGELF
TRBV19	TRBJ2-7	ASSIGRGVYEQY
TRBV4-3	TRBJ1-2	ASSQGGSAYGYT
TRBV6-4	TRBJ2-1	ASSERLASNEQF
TRBV28	TRBJ2-6	ASSPSGPTTRGNALT
TRBV7-2	TRBJ1-1	ASSTHRDTEAF
TRBV6-5	TRBJ2-6	ASSYRVSGANVLT
TRBV30	TRBJ2-5	ALAPGYYQETQY
TRBV28	TRBJ2-2	ASSSTSGASGELF
TRBV6-5	TRBJ1-2	ASSPARVYTYGYT
TRBV29-1	TRBJ2-7	SVVPGGGEQY
TRBV11-2	TRBJ2-7	ASSYTDYEQY
TRBV7-8	TRBJ2-1	ASSRGVLNNEQF
TRBV5-1	TRBJ2-7	ASSLGYTGQVYEQY
TRBV6-5	TRBJ2-1	ASRSGTSGRNEQF
TRBV5-1	TRBJ2-7	ASSGQGDSYEQY
TRBV30	TRBJ1-5	AWSVPSGNWH
TRBV28	TRBJ2-5	ASRSSNLETQY
TRBV10-1	TRBJ2-1	ASSDLYNEQF
TRBV4-1	TRBJ2-7	ASSQDVVDYRSEQY
TRBV5-1	TRBJ2-3	ASSLDRATDTQY
TRBV2	TRBJ2-7	ASSGLGKQY
TRBV5-8	TRBJ1-1	ASSPLSPADNEAF
TRBV5-1	TRBJ2-2	ASSTLAGVTGELF
TRBV7-2	TRBJ2-1	ASSPLGLATTNEQF
TRBV9	TRBJ1-1	ASSPRPRGGTEAF
TRBV28	TRBJ2-3	ASSSLAGGRDTQY
TRBV5-1	TRBJ2-1	ASSLLTSFSSSYNEQF
TRBV5-1	TRBJ1-2	ASSQGQGNYGYT
TRBV9	TRBJ2-1	ASSFGVAGAYNEQF
TRBV13	TRBJ2-7	ASSLRQGATYEQY
TRBV18	TRBJ1-5	ASSPPGGPQH
TRBV7-2	TRBJ2-7	ASSFLDLIFSYEQY
TRBV5-4	TRBJ2-3	ASRREGITDTQY
TRBV25-1	TRBJ1-2	ASSRLVANYGYT
TRBV10-3	TRBJ2-3	AIRYREGETDTQY
TRBV11-2	TRBJ2-7	ASSTRLAGGLDGGYEQY
TRBV28	TRBJ1-1	ASSSQGIGVRTEAF
TRBV5-1	TRBJ2-5	ASSLGGSDQETQY
TRBV7-9	NA	ASSFPPGLAGSYEQY
TRBV5-4	TRBJ1-6	ASSSLFGEGSPLH
TRBV4-3	TRBJ1-2	ASSRLTGTLQNYGYT
TRBV28	TRBJ2-1	ATREGYEQF
TRBV7-9	TRBJ2-3	ASSSKWTSGVGDTQY
TRBV5-1	TRBJ2-3	ASSSTPGTDVKTQY
TRBV6-5	TRBJ1-1	ASSYGQGTEAF
TRBV4-2	TRBJ2-4	ASSQEASGLAKNIQY